A single sample gave rise to the 20 T cell receptor beta chains below, sequenced in a study of cytomegalovirus exposure and HLA in healthy donors. The PCR used 60 Vbeta and 13 Jbeta primers. Assay: immunoSEQ multiplex PCR; the TCRdb copy retains only in-frame clones and omits some. The sample contains about 160,000 clones, 70% to 75% of which appear only once. The sequenced sample consisted of PBMCs. These TCRs come from a man younger than 35 in good health and CMV-seropositive.

The J gene is TRBJ2-5, the V gene TRBV28; D is unresolved. The length of the CDR3 is 14 residues. The ends were cut back, 5 bases at V and 3 bases at J, with 13 bases in the middle. Germline-derived CDR1 and CDR2 are MDHEN and SYDVKM. The CDR3 nucleotides are TGTGCCAGCAGTATCGACAACGACAAAGAGACCCAGTACTTC. This sequence encodes CASSIDNDKETQYF.

This clone showed up just a few times. V usage is TRBV5-1 and J usage is TRBJ1-1; D is perhaps TRBD1 (6 bases). The germline V gene has CDR1 SGHRS and CDR2 YFSETQ. The CDR3 covers 13 residues. V was shortened by 0 bases and J by 11 bases, with 14 bases between the two germline ends. In nucleotides, the CDR3 is TGCGCCAGCAGCTTGGACGCAGGGGAAGGTGCTTTCTTT. Its translation is CASSLDAGEGAFF.

V is TRBV5-1 and J is TRBJ1-4, with D unresolved. Trimming removed 4 bases at V and 7 bases at J, with 14 bases between. The germline V gene encodes CDR1 SGHRS and CDR2 YFSETQ. This CDR3 spans 14 amino acids. In DNA form, the CDR3 reads TGCGCCAGCAGCGAGTTTTCGTCGGGTGAAAAACTGTTTTTT. Protein: CASSEFSSGEKLFF.

This chain connects TRBV27 to TRBJ1-2; tentatively, D is TRBD1 (5 bases). V was clipped by 1 base and J by 3 bases, with 18 bases between them. This CDR3 has 17 residues. Germline V gene sequence: CDR1 MNHEY, CDR2 SMNVEV (reference sequence). The CDR3 loop reads CASSLLSSGGVDYGYTF. For the CDR3, the DNA is TGTGCCAGCAGTTTATTATCATCCGGAGGGGTGGACTATGGCTACACCTTC.

This clone was counted a single time. J is TRBJ2-1 and V is TRBV25-1, with 11 bases lining up with TRBD2. J was trimmed by 12 bases and V by 2 bases; bases with no gene match: 18. Germline V lookup: CDR1 MGHDK, CDR2 SYGVNS. The CDR3 has 18 amino acids. CDR3 region: CASSEPGLAAPRGIGQFF. Written as DNA, the CDR3 is TGTGCCAGCAGTGAACCGGGACTAGCGGCCCCCCGGGGTATCGGGCAGTTCTTC.

The V and J genes are TRBV11-2 and TRBJ1-1; 7 nucleotides align to TRBD1. J was trimmed by 1 base and V by 2 bases; bases with no gene match: 4. This CDR3 region has 15 residues. CDR1 is SGHAT and CDR2 is FQNNGV in the germline V gene. The CDR3 DNA is TGTGCCAGCAGCTTATTGGGACAGACGAACACTGAAGCTTTCTTT. Amino acids: CASSLLGQTNTEAFF.

This chain links TRBV11-2 with TRBJ2-3, with unresolved D. This CDR3 spans 11 amino acids. Trimming pared 11 bases from V and 4 bases from J, leaving 10 bases between. Germline V lookup: CDR1 SGHAT, CDR2 FQNNGV. This CDR3 is CAWLSADTQYF. The CDR3 DNA reads TGTGCCTGGCTGTCCGCAGATACGCAGTATTTT.

Notes on this clone: Other DNA sequences in the same sample also yield this CDR3. V is TRBV29-1 and J is TRBJ1-2; tentative D call: TRBD1 (5 bases). The CDR3 sequence is 11 residues long. The V gene's germline CDR1 is SQVTM and CDR2 ANQGSEA. Between the trimmed V and J ends, which lost 3 bases and 7 bases, there was a span of 9 bases. CDR3 sequence (DNA): TGCAGCGTTGAGCGGGACTCTGGCTACACCTTC. Translating gives CSVERDSGYTF. The entire variable domain, with the rest obtained from reference TRBV29-1 and TRBJ1-2, is as follows: SAVISQKPSRDICQRGTSLTIQCQVDSQVTMMFWYRQQPGQSLTLIATANQGSEATYESGFVIDKFPISRPNLTFSTLTVSNMSPEDSSIYLCSVERDSGYTFGSGTRLTVV.

V is TRBV11-2 and J is TRBJ2-3, with D possibly TRBD2 on 5 matching bases. The germline V and J ends were trimmed by 3 bases and 1 base, with 11 bases remaining between them. Germline loops: CDR1 SGHAT, CDR2 FQNNGV. The CDR3 covers 15 residues. The CDR3 sequence: CASSFRGRGTDTQYF. For the CDR3, the DNA is TGTGCCAGCAGCTTCCGGGGTCGGGGCACAGATACGCAGTATTTT.

As DNA, the CDR3 is TGTGCCATCAGTGGCGGGGCAGGGGGTAGGTCAGATACGCAGTATTTT. Its translation: CAISGGAGGRSDTQYF. This chain links TRBV10-3 with TRBJ2-3; the D gene is possibly TRBD1 (7 bases). CDR1 and CDR2 from the germline V gene are ENHRY and SYGVKD. CDR3 size: 16 residues. The V end lost 4 bases, the J end lost 4 bases, and 18 bases lay between the germline ends.

The chain combines TRBV7-2 with TRBJ2-5; 8 bases agree with TRBD2. Germline V gene data show CDR1 as SGHTA and CDR2 as FQGNSA. The CDR3 is 15 residues long. J gave up 6 bases and V 5 bases, and 11 bases lay outside the gene matches. The CDR3 spells CASSPEAGGMKTQYF. CDR3 nucleotide sequence: TGTGCCAGCAGCCCCGAGGCGGGAGGTATGAAGACCCAGTACTTC.

This clone was seen repeatedly, ten times or more. This chain joins TRBV21-1 and TRBJ1-5; TRBD1 reflects the table's D call only, with no check against the DNA. TRBV21-1 corresponds to a pseudogene. There are 15 residues in the CDR3. The CDR3 reads CASSSRTGPNQPQHF. Here the CDR3 DNA reads TGTGCCAGCAGCTCTCGGACAGGGCCTAATCAGCCCCAGCATTTT.

The rearrangement uses TRBV6-1 and TRBJ1-3; D is uncertain. CDR3 length: 14 residues. V was pared by 4 bases and J by 5 bases, with 12 bases between. Germline CDR1 reads MNHNS; CDR2 reads SASEGT. CDR3 protein: CASSGRDNRNTIYF. CDR3 DNA sequence: TGTGCCAGCAGTGGTCGGGATAACCGAAACACCATATATTTT.

In this sample, this clone turned up once. CDR3 DNA: TGTGCCAGTAGTATAGGCACGACCACAGGGTTTTACACCTTC. Protein product: CASSIGTTTGFYTF. The chain couples TRBV19 to TRBJ1-2, with D perhaps matching TRBD1 (6 bases). Between the trimmed V and J ends, which lost 1 base and 11 bases, there was a span of 17 bases. The CDR3 loop spans 14 amino acids. Germline V lookup: CDR1 LNHDA, CDR2 SQIVND (reference sequence).

The V gene is TRBV11-1, the J gene TRBJ1-2, with D possibly matching TRBD1 (6 bases). This CDR3 has 15 residues. Per germline, CDR1 SGHAT and CDR2 FQDESV (reference sequence). V lost 5 bases and J 7 bases, leaving 20 bases between the germline ends. Here the CDR3 DNA reads TGTGCCAGCAGCCATCACAGCGGGACAATGGTTGGCTACACCTTC. Protein sequence: CASSHHSGTMVGYTF.

The rearrangement joins TRBV7-6 to TRBJ2-1; no definite D call. The CDR3 covers 14 residues. The germline gives CDR1 SGHVS, CDR2 FNYEAQ. V was cut by 3 bases and J by 0 bases, with 6 bases left in between. The CDR3 DNA sequence: TGTGCCAGCAGCTTGTCTAGCTCCTACAATGAGCAGTTCTTC. Its translation: CASSLSSSYNEQFF.

V gene TRBV6-1 combines with J gene TRBJ1-1, with D tentatively TRBD1 (5 bases). The germline V gene encodes CDR1 MNHNS and CDR2 SASEGT. The CDR3 totals 16 residues. V lost 2 bases and J lost 4, with 17 bases in between. CDR3 residues: CASSEYRGYDSTEAFF. The CDR3, as DNA: TGTGCCAGCAGTGAATATAGGGGATACGATAGCACTGAAGCTTTCTTT.

The chain couples TRBV15 to TRBJ2-5; weak D call: TRBD2 (5 bases). The germline CDR1 and CDR2 sequences are LNHNV and YYDKDF (reference sequence). This CDR3 is built from 14 residues. Trimming cost V 4 bases and J 5 bases, with 14 bases left between them. CDR3 loop: CATSIGLGGETQYF. CDR3 in DNA: TGTGCCACCAGCATCGGACTCGGCGGGGAGACCCAGTACTTC.

This chain uses TRBV11-2 with TRBJ2-7, with a tentative D call TRBD1 (6 bases). The CDR3 runs to 15 residues. V was clipped by 1 base and J by 0 bases, with 10 bases between them. Germline values: CDR1 SGHAT, CDR2 FQNNGV. CDR3 residues: CASSLGQASSYEQYV. DNA for the CDR3: TGTGCCAGCAGCTTAGGACAGGCGAGCTCCTACGAGCAGTACGTC.

This clone was seen a few times. This chain connects TRBV12-5 to TRBJ1-1; TRBD1 agrees at 7 bases. The germline V gene has CDR1 LGHNT and CDR2 FRNRAP. This CDR3 region has 14 residues. V lost 5 bases, J lost 0 bases, and 3 bases stayed unmatched. The DNA of the CDR3 is TGTGCTAGTGGTCCCGGGACAGTGAACACTGAAGCTTTCTTT. Amino acids: CASGPGTVNTEAFF.